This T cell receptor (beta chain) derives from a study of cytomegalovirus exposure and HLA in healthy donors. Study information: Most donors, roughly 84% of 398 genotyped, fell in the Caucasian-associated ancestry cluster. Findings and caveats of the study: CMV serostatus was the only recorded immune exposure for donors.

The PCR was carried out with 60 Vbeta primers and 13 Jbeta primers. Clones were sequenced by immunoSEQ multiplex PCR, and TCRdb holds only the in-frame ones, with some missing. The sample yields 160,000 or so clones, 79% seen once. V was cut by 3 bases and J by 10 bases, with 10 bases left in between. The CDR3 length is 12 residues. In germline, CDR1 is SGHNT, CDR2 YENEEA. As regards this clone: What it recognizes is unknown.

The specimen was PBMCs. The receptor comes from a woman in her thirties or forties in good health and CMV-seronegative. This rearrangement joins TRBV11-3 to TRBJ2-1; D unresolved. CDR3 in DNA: TGTGCCAGCAGCTTTTCCGCGAGGGAGCAGTTCTTC. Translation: CASSFSAREQFF.